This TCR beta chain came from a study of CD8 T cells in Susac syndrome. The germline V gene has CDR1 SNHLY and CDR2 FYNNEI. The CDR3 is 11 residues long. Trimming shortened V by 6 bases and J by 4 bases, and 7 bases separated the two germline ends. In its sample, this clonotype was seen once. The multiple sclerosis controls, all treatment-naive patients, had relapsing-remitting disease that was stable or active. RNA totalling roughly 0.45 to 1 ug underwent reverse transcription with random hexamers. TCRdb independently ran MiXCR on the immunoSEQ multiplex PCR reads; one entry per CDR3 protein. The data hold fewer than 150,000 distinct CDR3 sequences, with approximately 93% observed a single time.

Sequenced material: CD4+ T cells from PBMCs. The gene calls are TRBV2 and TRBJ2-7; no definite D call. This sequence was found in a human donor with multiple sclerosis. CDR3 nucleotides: TGTGCCAGCAGGGTCGTATACGAGCAGTACTTC. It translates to CASRVVYEQYF.